What follows are 30 T cell receptor beta chains derived from one specimen sequenced in a study of molecular identifiers for immune sequencing clone quantification. TCRdb re-called the PCR reads with MiXCR, one entry per CDR3 protein. The top ten hold over 0.6% of the sample, which has a few hundred thousand distinct CDR3 sequences, around 23% seen once. Material for sequencing was naive CD8+ T cells from blood, with Jurkat cell RNA spiked in. Specified subset: FACS-sorted CD8+CD4-CCR7+CD45RA+ naive T cells. These receptors all come from a human donor in good health. Some libraries in this study had Jurkat cell RNA spiked in.

This clonotype was picked up a small number of times. This chain connects TRBV7-9 to TRBJ2-2, with a weak D call TRBD1 (6 bases). CDR3 length: 15 residues. Trimming took 7 bases from V and 4 from J, leaving 16 bases between them. Germline-derived CDR1 and CDR2 are SEHNR and FQNEAQ (reference sequence). The CDR3 DNA sequence: TGTGCCAGCAACCAAGTGACAGGATCCACCGGGGAGCTGTTTTTT. Translated: CASNQVTGSTGELFF.

The chain joins TRBV21-1 to TRBJ1-5. TRBV21-1 is deemed a pseudogene. This CDR3 region has 14 residues. CDR3 sequence reads: CASSKSTAGDLWHF. CDR3 bases: TGTGCCAGCAGCAAATCAACAGCTGGGGATCTTTGGCATTTT.

A note on this clonotype: The CDR3 end shows no conserved phenylalanine or tryptophan, and so a read error is likely. J is TRBJ2-7 and V is TRBV7-9, with TRBD1 as a possible D gene (7 bases). The germline V gene encodes CDR1 SEHNR and CDR2 FQNEAQ (reference sequence). CDR3 size: 15 residues. The V end was cut by 4 bases, the J end by 5 bases, with 18 bases between. The CDR3 DNA reads TGTGCCAGCAGCTCCGACAGGGACCGCGGGGACGAGCAGTACCTC. This codes for CASSSDRDRGDEQYL.

This clonotype has just one count. A read error is possible here, since a much larger clone lies one base away. The rearrangement links TRBV7-2 to TRBJ2-7; 9 bases match TRBD2. With V trimmed by 1 base and J by 0 bases, 7 bases remained unmatched. In germline, CDR1 is SGHTA, CDR2 FQGNSA. This CDR3 is built from 17 residues. The DNA for the CDR3 is TGTGCCAGCAGCTTAGGTAGCCTAGCGGGGTACTCCTACGAGCAGTACTTC. Protein: CASSLGSLAGYSYEQYF.

Only a few counts were recorded for this clonotype. The V and J genes are TRBV7-2 and TRBJ1-6; 8 positions match TRBD1. CDR1 is SGHTA, CDR2 FQGNSA, per germline. Trimming cost V 5 bases and J 1 base; bases outside gene matches: 4. The CDR3 totals 16 residues. The CDR3 coding sequence is TGTGCCAGCAGCCCCCGACAGGGGTCCTATAATTCACCCCTCCACTTT. Translated: CASSPRQGSYNSPLHF. The full variable domain, in which reference TRBV7-2 and TRBJ1-6 provide the parts outside the CDR3, is GAGVSQSPSNKVTEKGKDVELRCDPISGHTALYWYRQSLGQGLEFLIYFQGNSAPDKSGLPSDRFSAERTGGSVSTLTIQRTQQEDSAVYLCASSPRQGSYNSPLHFGNGTRLTVT.

The chain employs TRBV20-1 and TRBJ1-1, with D unclear. The CDR3 loop spans 10 amino acids. Trimming shortened V by 6 bases and J by 7 bases, and 9 bases separated the two germline ends. Germline CDR1 is DFQATT and CDR2 is SNEGSKA (reference sequence). This CDR3 reads CSAISGEAFF. CDR3 nucleotide sequence: TGCAGTGCAATTTCAGGTGAAGCTTTCTTT.

This chain connects TRBV7-9 to TRBJ2-3; D is perhaps TRBD1 or TRBD2 (5 bases each). With 0 bases removed from V and 3 bases from J, the gap between germline ends came to 10 bases. Germline CDR1 reads SEHNR; CDR2 reads FQNEAQ (reference sequence). The CDR3 contains 15 residues. The CDR3 DNA reads as TGTGCCAGCAGCTTAGCGGACGGGGCTACAGATACGCAGTATTTT. Its translation: CASSLADGATDTQYF.

The rearrangement joins TRBV5-1 to TRBJ2-3; 7 bases agree with TRBD2. V gave up 0 bases and J gave up 4 bases; unmatched junction bases: 17. The CDR3 is 19 amino acids. Looked up from germline, CDR1 is SGHRS and CDR2 is YFSETQ. The CDR3 sequence is CASSLDLGLPYGLADTQYF. DNA of the CDR3: TGCGCCAGCAGCTTGGATTTAGGCCTTCCTTATGGACTAGCAGATACGCAGTATTTT.

This clonotype was recorded at least ten times. This chain joins TRBV7-9 and TRBJ2-3; D remains unclear. CDR1 is SEHNR and CDR2 is FQNEAQ in the germline V gene (reference sequence). Trimming took off 5 bases at V and 4 bases at J, with 19 bases between the two ends. The CDR3 has 16 amino acids. CDR3 in DNA: TGTGCCAGCAGCCCTCCGATGGGCCCCAGTCCAGATACGCAGTATTTT. Protein sequence: CASSPPMGPSPDTQYF.

In regard to this clonotype: The missing conserved phenylalanine or tryptophan at the end of this CDR3 makes a read error likely. This chain links TRBV2 with TRBJ2-7; tentative D call: TRBD1 (6 bases). This CDR3 has 14 amino acids. The V end was cut by 7 bases, the J end by 0 bases, with 13 bases between. Germline CDR1 and CDR2: SNHLY and FYNNEI. This CDR3 is CASKGQEISYEQYL. Written as DNA, the CDR3 is TGTGCCAGCAAGGGACAAGAAATCTCCTACGAGCAGTACCTC.

This clonotype was observed many times. The chain combines TRBV30 with TRBJ2-3; D call uncertain. The CDR3 spans 13 residues. The germline gives CDR1 GTSNPN, CDR2 SVGIG (reference sequence). Deletions cut 0 bases from V and 0 bases from J, with 4 bases between. Here the CDR3 DNA reads TGTGCCTGGAGTGTTCTTAGCACAGATACGCAGTATTTT. Translation gives CAWSVLSTDTQYF.

The count of this clonotype is one. A much larger clonotype is one base distant, so this may be a read error. V usage is TRBV4-1 and J usage is TRBJ2-7; D is perhaps TRBD1 (5 bases). The CDR3 has 13 residues. CDR1 is MGHRA, CDR2 YSYEKL, per germline. CDR3 region: CAGSQSRVDEQYF. DNA of the CDR3: TGCGCCGGCAGCCAATCCAGGGTCGACGAGCAGTACTTC.

The V and J genes are TRBV5-1 and TRBJ2-7; the D call may be TRBD1 or TRBD2 (5 bases each). From germline, CDR1 is SGHRS and CDR2 YFSETQ. V lost 4 bases and J 6 bases, leaving 14 bases between the germline ends. There are 13 residues in the CDR3. The CDR3 region has the DNA TGCGCCAGCAGCCCGACGGTCGGGGCCGAGCAGTACTTC. It specifies CASSPTVGAEQYF. The full variable domain, with the rest looked up from reference TRBV5-1 and TRBJ2-7, is KAGVTQTPRYLIKTRGQQVTLSCSPISGHRSVSWYQQTPGQGLQFLFEYFSETQRNKGNFPGRFSGRQFSNSRSEMNVSTLELGDSALYLCASSPTVGAEQYFGPGTRLTVT.

This clonotype was seen more than once but under ten times. The genes are TRBV9 and TRBJ1-1; D may be TRBD1 (5 bases). The germline gives CDR1 SGDLS, CDR2 YYNGEE. Deletions cut 2 bases from V and 0 bases from J, with 11 bases between. The CDR3 is 15 amino acids. CDR3 bases: TGTGCCAGCAGCGTCCAGGGAAACATGAACACTGAAGCTTTCTTT. This encodes CASSVQGNMNTEAFF.

A note on this clonotype: The junction and the germline gene differ at one end; a read error may be behind it. The chain recombines TRBV6-6 with TRBJ2-7; 9 positions agree with TRBD1. Germline lookup yields CDR1 MNHNY and CDR2 SVGAGI (reference sequence). The CDR3 sequence is 14 residues long. DNA for the CDR3: TGTGCCAGCAGTCCCGGGACAGGGTCCTACGAGCGGTACTTC. Amino acid sequence: CASSPGTGSYERYF.

The J gene is TRBJ1-4, the V gene TRBV6-1; D is unclear. The germline V gene has CDR1 MNHNS and CDR2 SASEGT. V was cut by 6 bases and J by 0 bases, with 20 bases left in between. This CDR3 is built from 18 residues. The CDR3 reads CASSAPHNPYTTNEKLFF. The CDR3 DNA is TGTGCCAGCAGCGCTCCACACAACCCTTATACAACTAATGAAAAACTGTTTTTT.

As to this clonotype: A much bigger clone sits one base away, suggesting this may be a read error. The rearrangement joins TRBV4-1 to TRBJ1-2; TRBD1 matches 11 bases. CDR3 length equals 15 residues. V gave up 8 bases and J gave up 5 bases; unmatched junction bases: 10. CDR1 and CDR2 (germline): MGHRA, YSYEKL. DNA of the CDR3: TGCGCCAGCCGCTATGGACAGGGGGCAGGGTATGGCTACACCTTC. It encodes CASRYGQGAGYGYTF.

This clonotype showed up many times. V and J are TRBV6-1 and TRBJ2-6, with D perhaps TRBD1 (5 bases). V lost 5 bases to trimming and J lost 0 bases, with 11 bases between them. CDR1 is MNHNS, CDR2 SASEGT, per germline. This CDR3 comprises 16 residues. The CDR3 region has the DNA TGTGCCAGCAGTTTGACAGTGCTCTCTGGGGCCAACGTCCTGACTTTC. It translates to CASSLTVLSGANVLTF.

Note on this clonotype: A read error may produce the germline difference seen at one junction end. The chain joins TRBV25-1 to TRBJ2-7; a weak D match, TRBD2 (5 bases). CDR3 size: 13 residues. Per the germline V gene, CDR1 is MGHDK and CDR2 is SYGVNS. CDR3 DNA: TGTGCCAGCAGTGAATTCAGCTTCGGGGAGCGGTACTTC. Translating gives CASSEFSFGERYF.

A few counts support this clonotype. The rearrangement uses TRBV7-6 and TRBJ2-3, with TRBD2 matching 10 bases. Germline CDR1 SGHVS, CDR2 FNYEAQ. This CDR3 is 19 amino acids long. V dropped 2 bases and J dropped 0; count of bases not matched to a gene: 11. The CDR3: CASSLNVAGGQSSTDTQYF. CDR3 DNA sequence: TGTGCCAGCAGCTTAAACGTAGCGGGGGGCCAATCAAGCACAGATACGCAGTATTTT.

The chain combines TRBV7-2 with TRBJ2-1; tentatively, D is TRBD1 or TRBD2 (5 bases each). Deletions cut 5 bases from V and 12 bases from J, with 14 bases between. Germline V gene data show CDR1 as SGHTA and CDR2 as FQGNSA. The CDR3 contains 12 residues. CDR3 amino acids: CASSTWGNWQFF. Here the CDR3 DNA reads TGTGCCAGCAGCACATGGGGGAATTGGCAGTTCTTC.

As for this clonotype: A read error may explain this, as a much larger clone is one base away. The DNA of the CDR3 is TGCGCCAGCAGTCCAGTAGGGGGCGCGGGCACCGGGGAGCCGTTTTTT. Protein product: CASSPVGGAGTGEPFF. V gene TRBV23-1 combines with J gene TRBJ2-2; 7 positions agree with TRBD1. TRBV23-1 is an ORF, with its function uncertain. CDR3 length equals 16 residues.

This clonotype was picked up many times. The chain recombines TRBV9 with TRBJ2-3, with TRBD2 matching over 13 bases. The CDR3 runs 16 residues. V lost 3 bases and J lost 8; bases outside the gene matches: 9. The germline V gene encodes CDR1 SGDLS and CDR2 YYNGEE. The CDR3 is CASSGLAGGAPGTQYF. CDR3 coding DNA: TGTGCCAGCAGCGGACTAGCGGGGGGTGCTCCAGGTACGCAGTATTTT.

Details on this clonotype: A clone one base away is much larger, so this may be a read error. This chain links TRBV15 with TRBJ2-3; 11 bases fit TRBD2. The CDR3 has 16 residues. V trimming: 7 bases; J trimming: 2 bases; junction bases outside the gene matches: 8. The germline CDR1 and CDR2 sequences are LNHNV and YYDKDF (reference sequence). The CDR3 sequence is CATTLRLAGNTDTQYF. The CDR3 nucleotides are TGTGCCACCACCTTGAGACTAGCGGGGAACACAGATACGCAGTATTTT.

This clonotype has just a few counts. CDR3: CASSPWGARGYTF. CDR3 sequence (DNA): TGTGCCAGCAGTCCATGGGGGGCTCGGGGCTACACCTTC. The rearrangement uses TRBV12-3 or TRBV12-4 and TRBJ1-2, with D possibly TRBD1 on 6 matching bases. The CDR3 contains 13 residues. Trimming removed 5 bases from V and 8 bases from J, with 15 bases in between.

For this clonotype: A much larger clonotype is one base distant, so this may be a read error. The CDR3 nucleotides are TGTGCCACCAGCGGAAGGGGGGATGATAAACTGTTTTTT. Translated, it gives CATSGRGDDKLFF. V gene TRBV15 combines with J gene TRBJ1-4, with D maybe TRBD1 (6 bases). Germline V gene data show CDR1 as LNHNV and CDR2 as YYDKDF (reference sequence). The CDR3 has 13 amino acids.

This clonotype appeared many times. This chain links TRBV20-1 with TRBJ1-1, with D possibly matching TRBD1 (6 bases). This CDR3 contains 14 residues. Trimming stripped 0 bases from V and 7 bases from J, with 15 bases between. Germline V CDR1 and CDR2: DFQATT, SNEGSKA (reference sequence). The CDR3 here is CSARERDTVHEAFF. As DNA, the CDR3 is TGCAGTGCTAGAGAGCGGGACACGGTACATGAAGCTTTCTTT.

This clonotype was picked up many times. The chain carries TRBV6-2 or TRBV6-3 and TRBJ2-5; D call uncertain. V was cut by 4 bases and J by 8 bases, with 17 bases left in between. The CDR3 runs 14 residues. Germline assignment: CDR1 MNHEY and CDR2 SVGEGT. The CDR3 region is CASSFGPRLATQYF. CDR3 DNA: TGTGCCAGCAGTTTTGGACCGCGGCTGGCAACCCAGTACTTC.

This clonotype appeared a few times. The chain uses TRBV11-2 and TRBJ2-3; D gene uncertain. CDR3 length: 14 residues. Trimming removed 1 base at V and 5 bases at J, with 10 bases between. Germline V CDR1 and CDR2: SGHAT, FQNNGV. The CDR3 sequence is CASSLGDFGDTQYF. The DNA of the CDR3 is TGTGCCAGCAGCTTAGGGGATTTCGGAGATACGCAGTATTTT.

V usage is TRBV4-2 and J usage is TRBJ2-7; D gene ambiguous. Trimming removed 2 bases at V and 6 bases at J, with 17 bases between. The CDR3 length is 15 residues. Germline V gives CDR1 LGHNA, CDR2 YNFKEQ. CDR3 loop: CASSQPDAHHPEQYF. CDR3 nucleotide sequence: TGTGCCAGCAGCCAACCCGACGCCCACCATCCCGAGCAGTACTTC.